This T cell receptor beta chain appears in the sequencing data of a study of CD8+ T cells in alopecia areata (dated by TCRdb to 2017 to 2018). With regard to the full study: The treated patients took part in an open-label pilot trial in which moderate-to-severe alopecia areata was treated with oral tofacitinib at 5 to 10 mg twice daily. Patients received tofacitinib for 6 to 18 months and were then followed off drug for 6 months to check for delayed response and recurrence. The study used high-throughput TCRbeta sequencing to examine T cell clonal expansion in alopecia areata, in both the C3H/HeJ mouse model and human patients. Scalp tissue and sorted CD4+ and CD8+ peripheral blood T cells from patchy and totalis/universalis alopecia areata patients and from healthy controls were covered by human TCRbeta sequencing. Biopsies were taken from tofacitinib-treated patients at baseline and at 4 and 24 weeks of treatment, and a later scalp biopsy was taken in several of the tofacitinib-treated patients. Scalp clonality was compared across normal scalp (n=4), patchy alopecia areata scalp (n=8), and alopecia totalis/universalis scalp (n=8). RNA was extracted with the PAXgene miRNA kit for fixed scalp, the miRNeasy kit for PBMCs, and the RNeasy kit for mouse skin. immunoSEQ multiplex PCR using 35 Vbeta forward primers and 13 Jbeta reverse primers was used to amplify TCRbeta CDR3 regions. Study-wide conclusions, independent of this receptor: Scalp TCR repertoire analysis is complicated because resident alphabeta T cells in normal human skin are also sequenced, whereas mouse skin is dominated by gammadelta T cells. Shared TCR sequences between patients were less evident than in mice, which may be partly attributable to HLA diversity in the patient population. Compared with normal scalp, lesional scalp, particularly in alopecia totalis/universalis, had higher clonality and more expanded CD8+ clones, which suggests antigenic drive.

From alopecia areata patients, peripheral blood was collected along with lesional scalp punch biopsies. PBMCs were isolated by density centrifugation and stained for CD3, CD4 and CD8, and CD4+ and CD8+ T cells were sorted on a FACSAria. As to this clone: Its antigen remains unidentified. Within one base of it there is no much larger clone, and no base qualities were kept.

The germline V gene provides CDR1 MNHNS and CDR2 SASEGT. Trimming removed 1 base from V and 9 bases from J; the gene matches leave 14 bases unexplained. The CDR3 runs 17 amino acids, cysteine and phenylalanine included. Only the CDR3 portion is preserved as DNA: 51 bases, with reading frame beginning at the first base. To prepare the library, the immunoSEQ multiplex PCR assay was applied. RNA was extracted from all samples and reverse transcribed into cDNA as template for TCR sequencing. SuperScript III was used to make first-strand cDNA, primed with a 2:1 mix of oligo-dT and random hexamers. A synthetic immune receptor repertoire was used to gauge amplification bias, and whatever bias remained was removed computationally. The paper's data handling went like this. Raw reads were preprocessed to remove errors, and CDR3 was defined by IMGT conventions from the conserved cysteine to phenylalanine. Clonality was calculated as 1 minus Shannon entropy normalized by log2 of the number of productive unique TCRs. Scalp TCRbeta sequences were cross-referenced with sorted blood CD4 and CD8 repertoires so that the CD4 or CD8 identity of scalp clones could be inferred. TCRdb provides this immuneACCESS table in a form limited to in-frame rearrangements. Some clones are lacking; in checked studies, under half of them reflect an unresolved V gene, and why the rest are absent is not known. That table is the source of V, J and clone size, and D and trimming were worked out from the DNA. Here the sample has around 140,000 clones; roughly 44% occur a single time. The top ten clones comprise roughly 6.8% of the sample.

Sequenced: CD4+ T cells sorted from blood. Recombination linked TRBV6-1 to TRBJ2-4; TRBD2 agrees with 8 junctional bases. This clonotype originated in a human donor with alopecia areata. The CDR3 amino acid sequence is: CASSEVAGGRRGGIQYF. The DNA sequence is given as TGTGCCAGCAGTGAAGTTGCGGGAGGACGGCGGGGCGGCATTCAGTACTTC.